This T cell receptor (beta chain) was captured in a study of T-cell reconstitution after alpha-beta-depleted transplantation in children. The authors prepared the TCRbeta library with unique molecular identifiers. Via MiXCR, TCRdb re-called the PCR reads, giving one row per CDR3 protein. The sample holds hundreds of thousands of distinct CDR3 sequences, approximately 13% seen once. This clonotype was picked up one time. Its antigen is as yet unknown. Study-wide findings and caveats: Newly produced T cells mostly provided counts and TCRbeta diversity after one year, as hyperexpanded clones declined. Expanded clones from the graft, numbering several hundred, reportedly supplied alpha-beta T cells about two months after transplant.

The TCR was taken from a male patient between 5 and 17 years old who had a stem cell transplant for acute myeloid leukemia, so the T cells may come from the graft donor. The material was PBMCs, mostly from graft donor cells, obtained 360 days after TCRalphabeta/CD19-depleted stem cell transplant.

The CDR3 DNA sequence: TGCAGTGCTCCCGACCCTTACGGGATTAACACAGATACGCAGTATTTT. Protein: CSAPDPYGINTDTQYF. This rearrangement joins TRBV20-1 to TRBJ2-3; D perhaps matches TRBD2 (5 bases). The germline V and J ends were trimmed by 5 bases and 2 bases, with 20 bases remaining between them. The CDR3 contains 16 residues. Looked up from germline, CDR1 is DFQATT and CDR2 is SNEGSKA (reference sequence).